This T cell receptor beta chain was sequenced during a study of T cells in Graves' hyperthyroidism and ophthalmopathy. TCR beta CDR3 regions were amplified from RNA. TCR CDR3 regions were first amplified by RT-PCR with HTBI primers. One entry per CDR3 protein, called by TCRdb with MiXCR from the multiplex PCR reads. This table holds 480,000 or so distinct CDR3 sequences, approximately 15% found once. V gave up 5 bases and J gave up 5 bases; unmatched junction bases: 6. The CDR3 covers 15 residues. Germline CDR1 reads SEHNR; CDR2 reads FQNEAQ (reference sequence). The chain links TRBV7-9 to TRBJ2-1; TRBD1 aligns across 10 bases. The sequenced sample consisted of blood. The source is a woman aged 18-29 years with Graves' hyperthyroidism. Here the CDR3 DNA reads TGTGCCAGCAGCCTTAGGGACAGGGGTCACAATGAGCAGTTCTTC. Protein: CASSLRDRGHNEQFF.